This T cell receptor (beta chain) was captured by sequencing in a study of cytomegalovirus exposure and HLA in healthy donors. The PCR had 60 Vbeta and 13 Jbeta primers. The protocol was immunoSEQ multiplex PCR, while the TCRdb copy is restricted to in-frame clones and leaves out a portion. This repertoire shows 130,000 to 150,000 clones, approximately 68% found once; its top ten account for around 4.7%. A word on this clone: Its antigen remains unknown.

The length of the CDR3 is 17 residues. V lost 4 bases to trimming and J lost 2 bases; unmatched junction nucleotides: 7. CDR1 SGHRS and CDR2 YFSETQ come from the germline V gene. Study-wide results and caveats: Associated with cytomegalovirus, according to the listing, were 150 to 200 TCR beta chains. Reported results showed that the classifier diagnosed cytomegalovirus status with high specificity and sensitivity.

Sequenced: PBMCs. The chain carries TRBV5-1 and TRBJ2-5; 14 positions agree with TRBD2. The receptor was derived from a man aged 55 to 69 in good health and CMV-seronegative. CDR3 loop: CASSLGLAGAGQETQYF. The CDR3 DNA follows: TGCGCCAGCAGCCTGGGACTAGCGGGAGCAGGGCAAGAGACCCAGTACTTC.